This entry describes one TCR beta chain. Its antigen is not identified. Clones were read by immunoSEQ multiplex PCR, and TCRdb kept only the in-frame ones, dropping some. The sample carries tens of thousands of clones, roughly 90% recorded once. The data stem from a study of T cells in localized non-small cell lung cancer. General observations from the study: The highest T cell clonality was in uninvolved adjacent lung, above tumor. Heterogeneity stays possible, as sequencing covered only one tumor region. Higher blood T cell density went with longer overall survival.

The CDR3 spans 15 residues. Germline lookup yields CDR1 SGHVS and CDR2 FQNEAQ. Deletions cut 3 bases from V and 0 bases from J, with 9 bases between. The clonotype comes from a man between 40 and 69 years old with stage I lung adenocarcinoma. Sequencing was performed on peripheral blood, taken before any cancer treatment. The chain recombines TRBV7-8 with TRBJ1-5; the D is unclear. The CDR3 sequence is CASSFHVNSNQPQHF. The CDR3 region has the DNA TGTGCCAGCAGCTTTCACGTAAATAGCAATCAGCCCCAGCATTTT. The full variable domain, its missing parts supplied by reference TRBV7-8 and TRBJ1-5, is GAGVSQSPRYKVAKRGQDVALRCDPISGHVSLFWYQQALGQGPEFLTYFQNEAQLDKSGLPSDRFFAERPEGSVSTLKIQRTQQEDSAVYLCASSFHVNSNQPQHFGDGTRLSIL.